This record looks at one T cell receptor beta chain sequence and its context. These data belong to a study of human T cells and chemical hapten exposure. V dropped 8 bases and J dropped 4 bases, with 14 bases sitting between them. The germline V gene encodes CDR1 DFQATT and CDR2 SNEGSKA (reference sequence). This CDR3 has 13 residues. Separate cDNA molecules received unique molecular identifiers, which the library attached to them. TCRdb redid the calling of the RACE reads with MiXCR, one entry per CDR3 protein. The data hold 300,000 to 350,000 distinct CDR3 sequences, with around 7% observed a single time. The time point: patch test 1, 2 weeks after DPC sensitization. Noted treatment: therapeutic diphenylcyclopropenone sensitization with weekly scalp DPC. Participating donors were patients with alopecia, aged 18 to 70 years, considered appropriate candidates for DPC.

This material consisted of whole blood, taken in connection with sensitization to the hapten diphenylcyclopropenone (DPC). This receptor was obtained from a woman between 18 and 29 years old with alopecia areata. Some clones in this sample may be carry-over from other donors' samples. The gene calls are TRBV20-1 and TRBJ2-2; D possibly corresponds to TRBD1 (6 bases). CDR3 residues: CSTVKGGTGELFF. CDR3 nucleotides: TGCAGTACAGTAAAAGGGGGCACCGGGGAGCTGTTTTTT.